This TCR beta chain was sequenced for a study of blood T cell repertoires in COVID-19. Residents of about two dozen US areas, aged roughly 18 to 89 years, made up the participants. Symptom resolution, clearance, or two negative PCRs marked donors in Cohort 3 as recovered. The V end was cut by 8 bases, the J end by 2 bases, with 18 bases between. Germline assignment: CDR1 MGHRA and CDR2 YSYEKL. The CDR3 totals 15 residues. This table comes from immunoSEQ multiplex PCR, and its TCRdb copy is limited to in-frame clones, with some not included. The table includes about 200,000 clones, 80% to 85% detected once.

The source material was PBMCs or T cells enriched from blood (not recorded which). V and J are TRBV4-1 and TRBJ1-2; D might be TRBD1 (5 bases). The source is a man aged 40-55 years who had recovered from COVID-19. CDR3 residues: CASSPLVGANYGYTF. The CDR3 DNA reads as TGCGCCAGCTCACCCCTTGTAGGGGCGAACTATGGCTACACCTTC.